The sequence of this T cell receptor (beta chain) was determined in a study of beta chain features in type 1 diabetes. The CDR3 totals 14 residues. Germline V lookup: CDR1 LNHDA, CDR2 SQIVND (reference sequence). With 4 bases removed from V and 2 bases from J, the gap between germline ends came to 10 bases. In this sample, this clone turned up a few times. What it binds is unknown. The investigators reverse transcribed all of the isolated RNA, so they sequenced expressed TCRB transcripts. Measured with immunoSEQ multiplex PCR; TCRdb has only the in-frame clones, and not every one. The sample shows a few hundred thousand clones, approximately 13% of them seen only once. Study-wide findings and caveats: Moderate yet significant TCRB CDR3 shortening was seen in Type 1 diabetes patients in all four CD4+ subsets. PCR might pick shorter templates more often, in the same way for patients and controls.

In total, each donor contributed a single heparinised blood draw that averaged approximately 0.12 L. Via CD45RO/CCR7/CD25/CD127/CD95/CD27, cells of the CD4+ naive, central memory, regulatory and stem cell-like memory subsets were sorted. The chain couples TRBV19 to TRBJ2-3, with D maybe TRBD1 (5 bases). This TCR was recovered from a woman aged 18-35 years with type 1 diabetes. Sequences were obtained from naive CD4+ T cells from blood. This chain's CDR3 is CASSTQGITDTQYF. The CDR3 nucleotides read TGTGCCAGTAGTACTCAGGGAATCACAGATACGCAGTATTTT.